These 28 T cell receptor beta chains were all obtained from the same sample, sequenced in a study of blood T cell repertoires in COVID-19. Sequencing used immunoSEQ multiplex PCR; TCRdb keeps in-frame clones, though not all of them. The data contain approximately 360,000 clones, about 90% of them singletons. Material: peripheral blood. These receptors all come from a middle-aged man with acute or convalescent COVID-19.

The chain recombines TRBV28 with TRBJ1-1; TRBD1 matches 7 bases. The V gene's germline CDR1 is MDHEN and CDR2 SYDVKM. J lost 7 bases, V lost 6 bases, and 17 bases had no gene match. The CDR3 is 16 amino acids. The CDR3 DNA is TGTGCCAGCAGCCTACGACAGGGAGGATTTTTTCGTGAAGCTTTCTTT. It specifies CASSLRQGGFFREAFF. Together with reference TRBV28 and TRBJ1-1, the CDR3 gives the full variable domain: DVKVTQSSRYLVKRTGEKVFLECVQDMDHENMFWYRQDPGLGLRLIYFSYDVKMKEKGDIPEGYSVSREKKERFSLILESASTNQTSMYLCASSLRQGGFFREAFFGQGTRLTVV.

The chain combines TRBV25-1 with TRBJ2-7, with 7 bases that match TRBD1. The CDR3 totals 13 residues. Germline CDR1 reads MGHDK; CDR2 reads SYGVNS. The V segment lost 9 bases and the J segment 4 bases; nucleotides outside the gene matches: 9. Here the CDR3 reads CARDRVMSYEQYF. CDR3 in DNA: TGTGCCAGAGACAGGGTGATGAGTTACGAGCAGTACTTC.

V usage is TRBV10-3 and J usage is TRBJ1-2; TRBD1 might be the D (5 bases). Trimming cost V 6 bases and J 1 base, with 9 bases left between them. CDR3 length: 13 residues. CDR1 ENHRY and CDR2 SYGVKD come from the germline V gene. The CDR3 sequence is CAISPQGNYGYTF. CDR3 in DNA: TGTGCCATCAGCCCTCAGGGTAACTATGGCTACACCTTC.

The chain uses TRBV30 and TRBJ2-1; TRBD2 matches 13 bases. Germline trimming cut 1 base from V and 12 bases from J; bases unmatched to any gene: 9. The CDR3 contains 15 residues. From germline, CDR1 is GTSNPN and CDR2 SVGIG (reference sequence). CDR3 sequence reads: CAWSAGLAGPRVQFF. CDR3 DNA sequence: TGTGCCTGGAGTGCGGGACTAGCGGGGCCTCGCGTGCAGTTCTTC.

The chain couples TRBV14 to TRBJ1-1; D ambiguous. Germline-derived CDR1 and CDR2 are SGHDN and FVKESK. Trimming removed 0 bases from V and 5 bases from J, with 7 bases in between. CDR3 length: 13 residues. The CDR3: CASSQERETEAFF. Here the CDR3 DNA reads TGTGCCAGCAGCCAAGAACGGGAAACTGAAGCTTTCTTT.

This chain connects TRBV20-1 to TRBJ1-1; D uncertain. Germline-derived CDR1 and CDR2 are DFQATT and SNEGSKA (reference sequence). V was clipped by 3 bases and J by 2 bases, with 13 bases between them. This CDR3 contains 14 residues. The CDR3 bases are TGCAGTGCTAGTGACCCCTACAGTAACACTGAAGCTTTCTTT. Protein: CSASDPYSNTEAFF.

The CDR3 nucleotides are TGTGCCAGTAGTATCTCCAGGGTTAGGAATCAGCCCCAGCATTTT. This codes for CASSISRVRNQPQHF. This chain links TRBV19 with TRBJ1-5; D perhaps matches TRBD1 (5 bases). V was cut by 3 bases and J by 4 bases, with 13 bases left in between. CDR1 LNHDA and CDR2 SQIVND come from the germline V gene (reference sequence). The CDR3 totals 15 residues.

The rearrangement uses TRBV10-1 and TRBJ2-1, with 15 bases that match TRBD2. The CDR3 has 16 residues. The V segment lost 6 bases and the J segment 3 bases; nucleotides outside the gene matches: 3. The V gene's germline CDR1 is WNHNN and CDR2 SYGVQD (reference sequence). The CDR3 region has the DNA TGCGCCAGCAGGGGGACTAGCGGGAGGTTCTACAATGAGCAGTTCTTC. Translation gives CASRGTSGRFYNEQFF.

This chain links TRBV6-5 with TRBJ1-2; D is perhaps TRBD1 (5 bases). CDR3 length: 14 amino acids. The germline V and J ends were trimmed by 10 bases and 6 bases, with 21 bases remaining between them. Germline V lookup: CDR1 MNHEY, CDR2 SVGAGI. CDR3 in DNA: TGTGCCACGAACCCCCGACCCGGGGGGGATGGCTACACCTTC. As protein: CATNPRPGGDGYTF.

V usage is TRBV5-1 and J usage is TRBJ1-6; D is unresolved. V shed 0 bases and J shed 0 bases, with 10 bases lying between them. The CDR3 length is 17 residues. The germline V gene has CDR1 SGHRS and CDR2 YFSETQ. In DNA, the CDR3 is TGCGCCAGCAGCTTGGCGGCCGGGAGCTCCTATAATTCACCCCTCCACTTT. Translated: CASSLAAGSSYNSPLHF.

The chain links TRBV6-5 to TRBJ2-1; possible D gene TRBD2, 5 bases. The germline V gene has CDR1 MNHEY and CDR2 SVGAGI. The ends were cut back, 5 bases at V and 8 bases at J, with 16 bases in the middle. The CDR3 runs to 14 residues. The CDR3 sequence is CASSNTGIQHEQFF. The CDR3 nucleotides are TGTGCCAGCAGTAACACCGGGATACAACATGAGCAGTTCTTC.

V and J are TRBV19 and TRBJ1-5; 8 bases line up with TRBD1. Germline assignment: CDR1 LNHDA and CDR2 SQIVND (reference sequence). The CDR3 is made up of 13 amino acids. V lost 10 bases to trimming and J lost 6 bases; unmatched junction nucleotides: 8. The CDR3 nucleotides are TGTGCCACCTCGACAGGGGAGGGTCAGCCCCAGCATTTT. The encoded protein is CATSTGEGQPQHF.

The chain is built from TRBV28 and TRBJ2-7, with 8 positions matching TRBD2. The trim removed 3 bases at V and 1 base at J, leaving 8 bases unmatched. The CDR3 is made up of 16 amino acids. Germline V gene lookup returns CDR1 MDHEN and CDR2 SYDVKM. CDR3 loop: CASSFVFSGVSYEQYF. For the CDR3, the DNA is TGTGCCAGCAGTTTTGTTTTTAGCGGGGTTTCCTACGAGCAGTACTTC.

The chain couples TRBV7-9 to TRBJ2-7; 7 nucleotides align to TRBD1. Germline values: CDR1 SEHNR, CDR2 FQNEAQ (reference sequence). V was pared by 4 bases and J by 1 base, with 7 bases of the junction left unmatched. The CDR3 loop spans 15 amino acids. The CDR3 DNA reads TGTGCCAGCAGCTCAAGGACAGGCTCTTCCTACGAGCAGTACTTC. Translation: CASSSRTGSSYEQYF.

This chain uses TRBV7-9 with TRBJ2-1; 11 bases align to TRBD2. The V gene end was trimmed by 4 bases and the J gene end by 10 bases; junction bases not matched to a gene: 0. Germline CDR1 reads SEHNR; CDR2 reads FQNEAQ (reference sequence). This CDR3 is built from 12 residues. As DNA, the CDR3 is TGTGCCAGCAGCTCTAGCGGGAGGGAGCAGTTCTTC. As protein: CASSSSGREQFF.

This clone was seen a single time. The rearrangement joins TRBV4-2 to TRBJ2-3; TRBD2 matches 9 bases. Unmatched junction bases numbered 11, after V lost 0 bases and J lost 4 bases. CDR3 size: 18 residues. Germline CDR1 LGHNA, CDR2 YNFKEQ. CDR3 nucleotides: TGTGCCAGCAGCCAAGATCGGGCCATGCGGGGGGGCTCAGATACGCAGTATTTT. This gives the protein CASSQDRAMRGGSDTQYF.

This clone was picked up one time. The V and J genes are TRBV11-2 and TRBJ2-5, with TRBD2 matching over 7 bases. Germline trimming cut 5 bases from V and 3 bases from J; bases unmatched to any gene: 3. This CDR3 comprises 13 residues. Germline V gene sequence: CDR1 SGHAT, CDR2 FQNNGV. CDR3 nucleotide sequence: TGTGCCAGCAGCACCCTAGCGGAAGAGACCCAGTACTTC. This sequence encodes CASSTLAEETQYF.

The chain is built from TRBV19 and TRBJ1-2; TRBD1 is a possible D gene (6 bases). The CDR3 spans 17 residues. Trimming took 4 bases from V and 2 from J, leaving 20 bases between them. Germline V gives CDR1 LNHDA, CDR2 SQIVND (reference sequence). The CDR3 DNA reads TGTGCCAGTAGTAACTGGAGGACAGACACAGGAAACTATGGCTACACCTTC. It specifies CASSNWRTDTGNYGYTF.

This clone has just a few counts. The chain employs TRBV7-8 and TRBJ1-5; weak D call: TRBD1 (6 bases). The ends were cut back, 5 bases at V and 0 bases at J, with 23 bases in the middle. The CDR3 is 19 amino acids. Germline CDR1 reads SGHVS; CDR2 reads FQNEAQ. CDR3 loop: CASSRLRDIVLLSNQPQHF. The CDR3, as DNA: TGTGCCAGCAGCCGGCTCCGGGACATCGTTCTACTTAGCAATCAGCCCCAGCATTTT.

The V and J genes are TRBV20-1 and TRBJ2-5; 9 positions agree with TRBD2. The J segment lost 4 bases and the V segment lost 3 bases, leaving 9 bases of the junction unmatched. Per germline, CDR1 DFQATT and CDR2 SNEGSKA (reference sequence). The CDR3 has 15 residues. For the CDR3, the DNA is TGCAGTGCTAGTAGGGTCGGCGGGGGGGCAGAGACCCAGTACTTC. This codes for CSASRVGGGAETQYF.

In this sample, this clone turned up a few times. The chain uses TRBV29-1 and TRBJ2-7; D perhaps matches TRBD1 (6 bases). Trimming shortened V by 2 bases and J by 2 bases, and 13 bases separated the two germline ends. Germline CDR1 SQVTM, CDR2 ANQGSEA. There are 14 residues in the CDR3. CDR3: CSVENPGVPYEQYF. The CDR3 coding sequence is TGCAGCGTTGAAAACCCAGGGGTCCCCTACGAGCAGTACTTC.

This clone has just a few counts. The chain has TRBV5-1 and TRBJ2-3; 11 nucleotides align to TRBD2. This CDR3 is built from 15 residues. V was pared by 5 bases and J by 1 base, with 3 bases of the junction left unmatched. Germline V CDR1 and CDR2: SGHRS, YFSETQ. In DNA form, the CDR3 reads TGCGCCAGCAGTTTTAGCGGGAGGGGCACAGATACGCAGTATTTT. As protein: CASSFSGRGTDTQYF.

CDR3 nucleotides: TGTGCCATCAGGACAGGGGGGAACACTGAAGCTTTCTTT. Protein: CAIRTGGNTEAFF. The V gene is TRBV10-3, the J gene TRBJ1-1; 9 bases are shared with TRBD1. J gave up 1 base and V 6 bases, and 0 bases lay outside the gene matches. The CDR3 has 13 residues. In germline, CDR1 is ENHRY, CDR2 SYGVKD.

This chain joins TRBV6-2 or TRBV6-3 and TRBJ1-2; 9 bases agree with TRBD1. Trimming cost V 1 base and J 6 bases; bases outside gene matches: 3. The CDR3 covers 14 residues. The germline V gene has CDR1 MNHEY and CDR2 SVGEGT. The CDR3 DNA reads as TGTGCCAGCAGTTACTTCTGGACAGGGGATGGCTACACCTTC. Amino acids: CASSYFWTGDGYTF.

This clone was observed many times. The rearrangement links TRBV4-2 to TRBJ2-1; perhaps TRBD1 as D (6 bases). Trimming pared 4 bases from V and 5 bases from J, leaving 24 bases between. Germline CDR1 is LGHNA and CDR2 is YNFKEQ. This CDR3 region has 18 residues. DNA for the CDR3: TGTGCCAGCAGCCTCAAAGCCGCCGGGACACCTACTCACAATGAGCAGTTCTTC. Translating gives CASSLKAAGTPTHNEQFF.

As concerns this clone: One end of the junction is discordant with germline, which a read error may explain. The V and J genes are TRBV7-7 and TRBJ2-7, with 8 bases that match TRBD2. CDR1 is SSHAT, CDR2 FNYEAQ, per germline (reference sequence). The CDR3 contains 16 residues. The CDR3 reads CASSPRSAGDGYEQYF. As DNA, the CDR3 is TGTGCTAGCAGCCCACGGTCAGCGGGAGATGGCTACGAGCAGTACTTC.

The rearrangement uses TRBV6-1 and TRBJ2-1, with 8 bases identical to TRBD2. Germline V lookup: CDR1 MNHNS, CDR2 SASEGT. V shed 1 base, J shed 6 bases, and the junction held 5 bases outside the gene matches. The CDR3 contains 15 residues. For the CDR3, the DNA is TGTGCCAGCAGTGAAGTCGGGAGGGCCCTCAATGAGCAGTTCTTC. It yields the protein CASSEVGRALNEQFF.

The CDR3 DNA reads TGTGCCAGCAGTTCCATAGACAGGGATTCCTACAATGAGCAGTTCTTC. Protein product: CASSSIDRDSYNEQFF. The chain combines TRBV27 with TRBJ2-1; 7 nucleotides align to TRBD1. Germline V CDR1 and CDR2: MNHEY, SMNVEV (reference sequence). The CDR3 covers 16 residues. V shed 4 bases and J 1 base; nucleotides not matched to a gene: 7.